This T cell receptor beta chain was recorded in a study of human thymus T cells (dated by TCRdb to 2020 to 2022). Looking at the study overall: The study characterized TCR alpha and beta repertoires from under 10 infant thymus samples and four related peripheral blood samples. The cohort included more than 5 male and a couple of female infants, with donor ages spanning 7 to 244 days.

Including cysteine and phenylalanine, the CDR3 has 18 amino acids. The DNA shown is the 54-base CDR3, in frame from base 1. From the germline V gene, CDR1 is MDHEN and CDR2 is SYDVKM. After removal of 5 bases from V and 4 bases from J, the junction retains 16 bases not matched to a gene. The thymus tissue came from surgical resects taken out during corrective cardiac surgery. In Finland, the donors were immunologically healthy infants who were having open corrective cardiac surgery for congenital heart defects. Thymocytes were freed from the tissue by mechanical means and kept at -70 degrees C as pellets of roughly 9-30 million cells. A QIAsymphony instrument was used to extract genomic DNA from the frozen cell pellets. TCRB and TCRAD loci were amplified from a standardized quantity of quality-controlled genomic DNA using the immunoSEQ multiplex PCR assay. The amplicons spanned the V(D)J region and were long enough to cover the CDR3 and allow V and J genes to be identified. The amplicons were sequenced on an Illumina platform via the commercial immunoSEQ service. The authors processed their data as follows. Primer bias and sequencing errors were corrected as previously described, and TCRAD and TCRB were defined on the basis of the IMGT database. The repertoires were analysed using immunoSEQ Analyzer 3.0 and VDJTools for basic statistics, V/J segment usage, diversity estimates, rarefaction and pairwise overlap. Chao1, ChaoE, Efron-Thisted, Shannon and inverse Simpson indices were used to estimate diversity, which was also estimated on datasets down-sampled to the smallest sample. For repertoire overlap, CDR3 nucleotide sequence, V gene and J gene had to match strictly, and clustering was done by Jaccard-based multidimensional scaling. In its TCRdb copy, this immuneACCESS table keeps in-frame sequences only and misses some clones. Where compared with another copy, unresolved V genes explain less than half of these, and the others have no known cause. The DNA gave D and trimming, while V, J and clone size come from that table. The sample includes tens of thousands of clones, with 85% to 95% observed a single time. The ten biggest clones cover 0.03% to 0.035% of the sample.

The research as a whole found: Thymus samples yielded on average around 810,000 unique TCRB clonotypes, compared with around 84,000 from blood samples. Biased V and J gene segment usage appeared to be present in both thymic and peripheral blood repertoires. The related research reported highly overlapping thymic TCR repertoires among unrelated individuals.

Concerning this clone: Its antigen is unknown. Base qualities were left out, and no much larger clone turns up one base away.

Sequencing input: thymus tissue. This sequence originates from a girl under three years old with a congenital heart defect but otherwise immunologically healthy. In this chain, TRBV28 is recombined with TRBJ2-3; TRBD2 fits 9 bases in the junction. The nucleotide sequence is given as TGTGCCAGCAGTCCCCCAGTCGAGGGCGGGAGGGCCCCAGATACGCAGTATTTT. Its protein product is CASSPPVEGGRAPDTQYF.